This TCR beta chain was captured in a study of T cells after yellow fever vaccination. TCRdb analysed the 5' RACE reads with MiXCR anew, one entry per CDR3 protein. This sample has 500,000 to 650,000 distinct CDR3 sequences, with 17% found just once. Only a few counts were recorded for this clonotype. The trim removed 6 bases at V and 8 bases at J, leaving 16 bases unmatched. Germline CDR1 reads DFQATT; CDR2 reads SNEGSKA (reference sequence). CDR3 size: 15 residues. This sample comprised PBMCs, obtained 5 to 6 days after the first yellow fever vaccination. The chain recombines TRBV20-1 with TRBJ1-2, with TRBD1 matching 9 bases. The clonotype originates from a man younger than 35 who received the YFV17D yellow fever vaccine. The DNA for the CDR3 is TGCAGTGCAAACCCGGGACAGGGAAAGGAAGGAGGCTACACCTTC. Translated: CSANPGQGKEGGYTF.